The sequence of this TCR beta chain was determined in a study of blood T cell repertoires in COVID-19. In the study overall: Samples taken during acute and convalescent COVID-19 were collected in the United States, Italy and Spain. PBMCs, B-cell-depleted T cells, or T cells provided the cDNA or gDNA that made up the material.

Study processing details: For nucleated cells, counts were estimated from reference gene primer amplification. Method: immunoSEQ multiplex PCR; TCRdb's copy keeps in-frame clones and lacks some. V, J and clone size reflect that table, while D and trimming were determined from the DNA. The sample has approximately 77,000 clones, 70% to 90% seen once. V lost 5 bases to trimming and J lost 4 bases, with 18 bases between them. This CDR3 comprises 16 residues. Germline lookup yields CDR1 SGHTA and CDR2 FQGNSA. This chain uses TRBV7-2 with TRBJ2-1, with TRBD2 as a possible D gene (7 bases). This receptor was identified in a woman aged 55 to 70 with acute or convalescent COVID-19. Sequenced: peripheral blood. CDR3 nucleotides: TGTGCCAGCAGCCTTTGGGGGCGGGGGTATTACAATGAGCAGTTCTTC. Protein sequence: CASSLWGRGYYNEQFF.